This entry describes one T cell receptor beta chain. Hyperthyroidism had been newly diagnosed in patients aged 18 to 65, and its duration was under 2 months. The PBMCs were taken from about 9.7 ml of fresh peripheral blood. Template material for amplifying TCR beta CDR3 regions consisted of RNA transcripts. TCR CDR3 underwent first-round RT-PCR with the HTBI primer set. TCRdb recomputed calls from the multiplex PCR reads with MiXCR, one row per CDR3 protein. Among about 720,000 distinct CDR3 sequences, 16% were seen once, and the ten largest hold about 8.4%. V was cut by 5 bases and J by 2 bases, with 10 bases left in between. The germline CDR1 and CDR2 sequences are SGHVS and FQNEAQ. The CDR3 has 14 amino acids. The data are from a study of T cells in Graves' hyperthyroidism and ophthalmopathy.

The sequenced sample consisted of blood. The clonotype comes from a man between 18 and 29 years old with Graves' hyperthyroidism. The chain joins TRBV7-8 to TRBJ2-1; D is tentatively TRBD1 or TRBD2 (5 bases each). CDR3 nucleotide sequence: TGTGCCAGCAGCACGGGGCAGGCCTACAATGAGCAGTTCTTC. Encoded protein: CASSTGQAYNEQFF. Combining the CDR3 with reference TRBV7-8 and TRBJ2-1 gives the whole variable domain GAGVSQSPRYKVAKRGQDVALRCDPISGHVSLFWYQQALGQGPEFLTYFQNEAQLDKSGLPSDRFFAERPEGSVSTLKIQRTQQEDSAVYLCASSTGQAYNEQFFGPGTRLTVL.